One sample yielded the 22 T cell receptor beta chains listed below, sequenced in a study of shared clonotypes between healthy human individuals. Measured with immunoSEQ multiplex PCR; TCRdb has only the in-frame clones, and not every one. The table has around 440,000 clones, approximately 80% seen once. Sequenced: PBMCs. These receptor sequences come from a woman aged 35 to 49 in good health. Some clones in this sample may be carry-over from other donors' samples.

The gene calls are TRBV2 and TRBJ2-7; TRBD2 agrees at 11 bases. The trim removed 5 bases at V and 4 bases at J, leaving 7 bases unmatched. CDR3 length equals 15 residues. In germline, CDR1 is SNHLY, CDR2 FYNNEI. The DNA of the CDR3 is TGTGCCAGCAGTCCCACTAGCGGGGGAGCTTACGAGCAGTACTTC. Its protein product is CASSPTSGGAYEQYF.

The chain uses TRBV10-2 and TRBJ2-5; 9 positions match TRBD2. The length of the CDR3 is 15 residues. The trim removed 5 bases at V and 9 bases at J, leaving 13 bases unmatched. CDR1 is WSHSY and CDR2 is SAAADI in the germline V gene. The CDR3 loop is CASSKGLAGDTAQYF. The DNA for the CDR3 is TGCGCCAGCAGTAAGGGACTAGCAGGGGACACGGCCCAGTACTTC.

As to this clone: One base separates it from a far larger clone, so it is likely a read error. This is likely a read error, given that the CDR3 carries no conserved phenylalanine or tryptophan at its end. The V gene is TRBV30, the J gene TRBJ1-1; D is unclear. Germline V gene lookup returns CDR1 GTSNPN and CDR2 SVGIG (reference sequence). The CDR3 runs to 13 residues. Trimming took 3 bases from V and 1 from J, leaving 9 bases between them. This chain's CDR3 is CAWSVGRNTEAFL. CDR3 nucleotide sequence: TGTGCCTGGAGCGTTGGGAGGAACACTGAAGCTTTCCTT.

The J gene is TRBJ1-5, the V gene TRBV7-8; 8 bases are shared with TRBD1. Germline-derived CDR1 and CDR2 are SGHVS and FQNEAQ. CDR3 length: 16 residues. The J segment lost 2 bases and the V segment lost 2 bases, leaving 5 bases of the junction unmatched. The chain's CDR3 is CASSLSGGIGNQPQHF. CDR3 DNA: TGTGCCAGCAGCTTATCAGGGGGCATAGGCAATCAGCCCCAGCATTTT.

V gene TRBV4-2 combines with J gene TRBJ2-3; 11 nucleotides line up with TRBD2. The trim removed 2 bases at V and 7 bases at J, leaving 8 bases unmatched. This CDR3 has 16 amino acids. The germline V gene encodes CDR1 LGHNA and CDR2 YNFKEQ. The CDR3 spells CASSQMAGTSGNTQYF. In DNA, the CDR3 is TGTGCCAGCAGCCAAATGGCCGGGACTAGCGGCAATACGCAGTATTTT.

This chain joins TRBV5-4 and TRBJ2-2; 9 nucleotides align to TRBD1. The ends lost 9 bases at V and 6 bases at J; junction bases unmatched: 3. The CDR3 consists of 12 residues. Germline V CDR1 and CDR2: SGHNT, YYREEE (reference sequence). CDR3 sequence (DNA): TGTGCCAACAGACAGGGGGCCGGGGAGCTGTTTTTT. Protein: CANRQGAGELFF.

CDR3 in amino acids: CASSLGTSVETQYF. The CDR3 DNA sequence: TGTGCCAGCAGCTTAGGGACTAGCGTCGAGACCCAGTACTTC. The chain employs TRBV7-2 and TRBJ2-5; 9 bases align to TRBD2. From germline, CDR1 is SGHTA and CDR2 FQGNSA. CDR3 length equals 14 residues. The junction had 2 bases not matched to a gene; V was cut back by 1 base and J by 5 bases.

On this clone itself: At the DNA level, this CDR3 is encoded by other sequences in the same sample as well. This chain links TRBV18 with TRBJ2-1; a possible D gene is TRBD1 (5 bases). V shed 0 bases and J shed 5 bases, with 11 bases lying between them. The germline CDR1 and CDR2 sequences are KGHSH and LQKENI. The CDR3 spans 15 residues. The CDR3 protein is CASSPPGLGDNEQFF. The CDR3 DNA reads TGTGCCAGCTCACCACCAGGGTTAGGGGACAATGAGCAGTTCTTC.

The chain carries TRBV28 and TRBJ2-6, with 7 nucleotides matching TRBD2. This CDR3 has 19 amino acids. V was pared by 3 bases and J by 3 bases, with 14 bases of the junction left unmatched. Germline lookup yields CDR1 MDHEN and CDR2 SYDVKM. In DNA form, the CDR3 reads TGTGCCAGCAGTTTTAAGCGGGAAAATTCGCAGGGTGGGGCCAACGTCCTGACTTTC. Translated, it gives CASSFKRENSQGGANVLTF.

The chain carries TRBV4-2 and TRBJ2-7; no clear D gene. Germline V gene lookup returns CDR1 LGHNA and CDR2 YNFKEQ. CDR3 length: 15 amino acids. With 4 bases removed from V and 4 bases from J, the gap between germline ends came to 17 bases. CDR3 sequence reads: CASSPDGRPGYEQYF. The CDR3 coding sequence is TGTGCCAGCAGCCCGGATGGTCGGCCCGGGTACGAGCAGTACTTC.

Written as DNA, the CDR3 is TGTGCCAGCAGTTACTCAGGAGGGCGGGTCTATGGCTACACCTTC. Its protein is CASSYSGGRVYGYTF. V and J are TRBV6-5 and TRBJ1-2; D is ambiguous. Deletions cut 0 bases from V and 4 bases from J, with 12 bases between. The CDR3 is 15 residues long. Germline V CDR1 and CDR2: MNHEY, SVGAGI.

This chain connects TRBV10-3 to TRBJ2-1; D possibly matches TRBD1 or TRBD2 (6 bases each). Trimming shortened V by 6 bases and J by 5 bases, and 20 bases separated the two germline ends. CDR1 is ENHRY, CDR2 SYGVKD, per germline. This CDR3 has 16 amino acids. CDR3 coding DNA: TGTGCCATCAGCGCCAACATGGGGGGCAAAAACAATGAGCAGTTCTTC. Residues: CAISANMGGKNNEQFF.

The rearrangement links TRBV15 to TRBJ2-4, with 16 bases identical to TRBD2. With V trimmed by 3 bases and J by 1 base, 3 bases remained unmatched. Germline CDR1 is LNHNV and CDR2 is YYDKDF (reference sequence). This CDR3 region has 18 residues. The CDR3 nucleotides read TGTGCCACCAGCAGGGGACTAGCGGGAGGGCCTGCCAAAAACATTCAGTACTTC. It translates to CATSRGLAGGPAKNIQYF.

On this clone: One base separates it from a far larger clone, so it is likely a read error. The chain carries TRBV2 and TRBJ1-2; 7 bases are a match to TRBD1. The length of the CDR3 is 14 residues. Germline V gene data show CDR1 as SNHLY and CDR2 as FYNNEI. CDR3 sequence reads: CASGEGGTLYGYTF. CDR3 bases: TGTGCCAGCGGTGAAGGGGGCACCCTCTATGGCTACACCTTC.

The J gene is TRBJ2-1, the V gene TRBV28, with TRBD2 identical over 7 bases. V lost 5 bases to trimming and J lost 3 bases; unmatched junction nucleotides: 4. Germline values: CDR1 MDHEN, CDR2 SYDVKM. This CDR3 spans 14 amino acids. CDR3 sequence (DNA): TGTGCCAGCAGTATCCAGCGGGACTACAATGAGCAGTTCTTC. Protein product: CASSIQRDYNEQFF. The whole variable domain, filled in from reference TRBV28 and TRBJ2-1, reads DVKVTQSSRYLVKRTGEKVFLECVQDMDHENMFWYRQDPGLGLRLIYFSYDVKMKEKGDIPEGYSVSREKKERFSLILESASTNQTSMYLCASSIQRDYNEQFFGPGTRLTVL.

V is TRBV6-1 and J is TRBJ2-7; D remains ambiguous. The CDR3 extends over 13 amino acids. Trimming stripped 9 bases from V and 0 bases from J, with 12 bases between. The germline gives CDR1 MNHNS, CDR2 SASEGT. CDR3 sequence reads: CASNTRSSYEQYF. The CDR3 region has the DNA TGTGCCAGTAACACCAGGAGCTCCTACGAGCAGTACTTC.

The DNA for the CDR3 is TGTGCCAGCAGTCTAGAGTACAATGAGCAGTTCTTC. The encoded protein is CASSLEYNEQFF. This chain links TRBV25-1 with TRBJ2-1; no reliable D call. V shed 5 bases and J shed 4 bases, with 6 bases lying between them. Germline CDR1 and CDR2: MGHDK and SYGVNS. The CDR3 consists of 12 residues.

This chain joins TRBV7-9 and TRBJ2-7, with 9 nucleotides matching TRBD2. The CDR3 totals 17 residues. J gave up 4 bases and V 2 bases, and 12 bases lay outside the gene matches. CDR1 is SEHNR and CDR2 is FQNEAQ in the germline V gene (reference sequence). CDR3 protein: CASSLWGGRLAGYEQYF. In DNA form, the CDR3 reads TGTGCCAGCAGCTTATGGGGGGGTCGTCTAGCGGGGTACGAGCAGTACTTC.

This clone appeared a few times. V usage is TRBV28 and J usage is TRBJ2-2; 12 bases line up with TRBD2. Germline CDR1 MDHEN, CDR2 SYDVKM. This CDR3 has 17 residues. The junction had 4 bases not matched to a gene; V was cut back by 1 base and J by 4 bases. The CDR3 sequence: CASSLSASGRATGELFF. For the CDR3, the DNA is TGTGCCAGCAGTTTATCGGCTAGCGGGAGGGCCACCGGGGAGCTGTTTTTT.

This clone was seen a handful of times. The genes are TRBV5-8 and TRBJ1-1, with D hard to call. This CDR3 has 13 residues. Germline CDR1 SGHTS, CDR2 YDEGEE. V was clipped by 5 bases and J by 5 bases, with 13 bases between them. CDR3 loop: CASRMKGSTEAFF. The CDR3 region has the DNA TGTGCCAGCAGAATGAAGGGTAGTACTGAAGCTTTCTTT.

The chain has TRBV7-6 and TRBJ1-5, with TRBD1 matching 11 bases. In germline, CDR1 is SGHVS, CDR2 FNYEAQ. The CDR3 loop spans 14 amino acids. Losses at the gene ends were 4 bases for V and 5 bases for J; bases not matched to a gene: 1. The CDR3: CASSWGQGDQPQHF. The CDR3 DNA is TGTGCCAGCAGCTGGGGACAGGGGGATCAGCCCCAGCATTTT. The full variable domain, rest sourced from reference TRBV7-6 and TRBJ1-5, is GAGVSQSPRYKVTKRGQDVALRCDPISGHVSLYWYRQALGQGPEFLTYFNYEAQQDKSGLPNDRFSAERPEGSISTLTIQRTEQRDSAMYRCASSWGQGDQPQHFGDGTRLSIL.

V usage is TRBV5-1 and J usage is TRBJ2-5, with D possibly matching TRBD2 (6 bases). V was clipped by 4 bases and J by 1 base, with 11 bases between them. The CDR3 consists of 14 residues. Germline CDR1 and CDR2: SGHRS and YFSETQ. The CDR3 spells CASSPTGGQETQYF. CDR3 in DNA: TGCGCCAGCAGCCCCACCGGGGGCCAAGAGACCCAGTACTTC.